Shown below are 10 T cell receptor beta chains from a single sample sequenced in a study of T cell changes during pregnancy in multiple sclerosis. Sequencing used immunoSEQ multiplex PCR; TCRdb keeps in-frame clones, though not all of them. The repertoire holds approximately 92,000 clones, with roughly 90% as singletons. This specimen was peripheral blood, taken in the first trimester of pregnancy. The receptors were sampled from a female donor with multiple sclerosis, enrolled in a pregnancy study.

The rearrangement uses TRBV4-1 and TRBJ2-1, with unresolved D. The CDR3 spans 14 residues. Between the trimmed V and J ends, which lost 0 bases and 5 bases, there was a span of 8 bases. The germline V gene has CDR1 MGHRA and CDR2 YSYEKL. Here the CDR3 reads CASSQDSSDNEQFF. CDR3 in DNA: TGCGCCAGCAGCCAAGATTCCAGCGACAATGAGCAGTTCTTC.

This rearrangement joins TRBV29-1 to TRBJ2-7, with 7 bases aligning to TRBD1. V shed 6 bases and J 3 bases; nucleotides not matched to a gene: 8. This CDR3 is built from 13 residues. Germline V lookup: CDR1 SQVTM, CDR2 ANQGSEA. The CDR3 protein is CSVTGTEDYEQYF. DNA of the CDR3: TGCAGCGTGACCGGGACAGAAGACTACGAGCAGTACTTC.

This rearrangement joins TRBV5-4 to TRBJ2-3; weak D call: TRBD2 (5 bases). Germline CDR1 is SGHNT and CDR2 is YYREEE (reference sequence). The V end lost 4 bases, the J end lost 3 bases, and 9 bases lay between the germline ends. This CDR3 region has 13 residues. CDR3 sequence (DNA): TGTGCCAGCAGCGAACCGGGGACAGATACGCAGTATTTT. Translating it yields CASSEPGTDTQYF.

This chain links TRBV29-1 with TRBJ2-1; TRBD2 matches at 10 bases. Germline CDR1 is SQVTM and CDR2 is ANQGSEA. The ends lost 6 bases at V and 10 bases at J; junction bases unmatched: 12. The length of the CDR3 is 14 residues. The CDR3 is CSVARTSGSDEQFF. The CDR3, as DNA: TGCAGCGTGGCAAGGACTAGCGGATCCGACGAGCAGTTCTTC.

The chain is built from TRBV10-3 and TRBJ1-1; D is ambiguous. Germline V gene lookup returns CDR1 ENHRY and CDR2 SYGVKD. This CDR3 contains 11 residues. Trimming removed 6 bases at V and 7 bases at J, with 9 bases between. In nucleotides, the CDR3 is TGTGCCATCAGGGCAGGCAGTGAAGCTTTCTTT. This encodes CAIRAGSEAFF.

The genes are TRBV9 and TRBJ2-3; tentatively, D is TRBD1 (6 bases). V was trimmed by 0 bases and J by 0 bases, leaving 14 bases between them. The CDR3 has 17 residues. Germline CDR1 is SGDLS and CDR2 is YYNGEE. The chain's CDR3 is CASSVGSRQESTDTQYF. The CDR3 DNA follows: TGTGCCAGCAGCGTAGGATCCCGACAGGAGAGCACAGATACGCAGTATTTT.

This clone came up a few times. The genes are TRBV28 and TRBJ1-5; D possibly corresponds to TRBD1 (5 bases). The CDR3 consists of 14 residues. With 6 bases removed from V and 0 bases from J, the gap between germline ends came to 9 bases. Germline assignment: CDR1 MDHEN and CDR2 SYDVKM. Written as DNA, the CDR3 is TGTGCCAGCAGCCGGGGGGGTAGCAATCAGCCCCAGCATTTT. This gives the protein CASSRGGSNQPQHF.

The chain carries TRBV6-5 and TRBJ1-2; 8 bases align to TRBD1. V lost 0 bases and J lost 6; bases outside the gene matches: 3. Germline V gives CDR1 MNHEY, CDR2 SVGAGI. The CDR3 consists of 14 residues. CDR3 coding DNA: TGTGCCAGCAGTTACTCCCAGGGGGCGGATGGCTACACCTTC. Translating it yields CASSYSQGADGYTF.

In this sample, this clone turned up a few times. In DNA form, the CDR3 reads TGTGCCAGTACCCCAGGGATGGGCACTGAAGCTTTCTTT. Translation: CASTPGMGTEAFF. This sequence joins TRBV19 and TRBJ1-1; possible D gene TRBD1, 5 bases. V lost 7 bases to trimming and J lost 4 bases, with 13 bases between them. Germline CDR1 is LNHDA and CDR2 is SQIVND (reference sequence). The CDR3 sequence is 13 residues long.

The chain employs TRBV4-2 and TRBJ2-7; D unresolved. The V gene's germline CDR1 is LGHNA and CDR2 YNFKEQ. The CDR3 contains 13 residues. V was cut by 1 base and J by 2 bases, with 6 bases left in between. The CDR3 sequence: CASSQAKTYEQYF. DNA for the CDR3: TGTGCCAGCAGCCAAGCTAAAACCTACGAGCAGTACTTC.